This is a list of T cell receptor beta chains from one sample in a study of shared clonotypes between healthy human individuals. Measured with immunoSEQ multiplex PCR; TCRdb has only the in-frame clones, and not every one. Counted here are some 380,000 clones, about 97% occurring once; the ten biggest clones make up approximately 0.3%. The material sequenced was memory CD8+ T cells sorted from blood. The receptors come from a man aged 25 to 45 in good health. Both conserved end residues are part of each CDR3. The D gene is left open where the match is weak. Where a row states a size, it is once, few, many or the class of an expanded clone; other rows omit it.

J gene: TRBJ1-1
clone size: -
D gene: -
V gene: TRBV28
CDR3 DNA: TGTGCCAGCAGTTTATTGGGGGCGCGTGGAATGAACACTGAAGCTTTCTTT
CDR3 protein: CASSLLGARGMNTEAFF

J gene: TRBJ2-5
clone size: -
D gene: -
V gene: TRBV10-3
CDR3 DNA: TGTGCCATCAGTGAGTCCATGACAGATCAAGAGACCCAGTACTTC
CDR3 protein: CAISESMTDQETQYF

J gene: TRBJ2-3
clone size: -
D gene: TRBD2
V gene: TRBV25-1
CDR3 DNA: TGTGCCAGCAGTGATGGGACTAGCGGGTCCACAGATACGCAGTATTTT
CDR3 protein: CASSDGTSGSTDTQYF

J gene: TRBJ2-7
clone size: once
D gene: TRBD1
V gene: TRBV19
CDR3 DNA: TGTGCCAGTAGTAACAGGGGGTCATCCTACGAGCAGTACTTC
CDR3 protein: CASSNRGSSYEQYF

J gene: TRBJ1-2
clone size: -
D gene: -
V gene: TRBV7-6
CDR3 DNA: TGTGCCAGCAGCTGCCGCAGGCTATACGAAGTCGGATATGGCTACACCTTC
CDR3 protein: CASSCRRLYEVGYGYTF

J gene: TRBJ2-2
clone size: -
D gene: TRBD2
V gene: TRBV5-4
CDR3 DNA: TGTGCCAGCAGCTTGGGAGCGACGGGAGGGCTCACCGGGGAGCTGTTTTTT
CDR3 protein: CASSLGATGGLTGELFF

J gene: TRBJ2-5
clone size: -
D gene: -
V gene: TRBV10-2
CDR3 DNA: TGCGCCTGCTTGAGGGCGGGAGAGACCCAGTACTTC
CDR3 protein: CACLRAGETQYF

J gene: TRBJ1-5
clone size: -
D gene: -
V gene: TRBV19
CDR3 DNA: TGTGCCAGTAGTATAGATACAGGGAGCAATCAGCCCCAGCATTTT
CDR3 protein: CASSIDTGSNQPQHF

J gene: TRBJ2-7
clone size: -
D gene: -
V gene: TRBV19
CDR3 DNA: TGTGCCAGTACTTTGGGCCCAGGGGACGAGCAGTACTTC
CDR3 protein: CASTLGPGDEQYF

J gene: TRBJ1-2
clone size: -
D gene: -
V gene: TRBV7-9
CDR3 DNA: TGTGCCAGCGATGGGGGTTCCCAAATTGATGGCTACACCTTC
CDR3 protein: CASDGGSQIDGYTF

J gene: TRBJ2-5
clone size: -
D gene: TRBD2
V gene: TRBV7-2
CDR3 DNA: TGTGCCAGCAGAGTGATAGCGGGATTGGAGACCCAGTACTTC
CDR3 protein: CASRVIAGLETQYF

J gene: TRBJ2-3
clone size: -
D gene: -
V gene: TRBV15
CDR3 DNA: TGTGCCACCAGCAGAGGGGGAGGAGCGGTGGGCCTGACAGATACGCAGTATTTT
CDR3 protein: CATSRGGGAVGLTDTQYF

J gene: TRBJ2-5
clone size: -
D gene: -
V gene: TRBV2
CDR3 DNA: TGTGCCAGCAGTTCCCAGTTGCACGGGAGAGAGACCCAGTACTTC
CDR3 protein: CASSSQLHGRETQYF

J gene: TRBJ1-2
clone size: -
D gene: TRBD1
V gene: TRBV6-1
CDR3 DNA: TGTGCCAGCTCAACGGACAGGGGAGCGGATGGCTACACCTTC
CDR3 protein: CASSTDRGADGYTF

J gene: TRBJ1-3
clone size: -
D gene: -
V gene: TRBV30
CDR3 DNA: TGTGCCTGGAGTGTAGGGGGGGGCGGAAACACCATATATTTT
CDR3 protein: CAWSVGGGGNTIYF

J gene: TRBJ2-1
clone size: -
D gene: -
V gene: TRBV10-1
CDR3 DNA: TGCGCCAGCAGTGAGGGGGCGGCCTACAATGAGCAGTTCTTC
CDR3 protein: CASSEGAAYNEQFF

J gene: TRBJ2-1
clone size: -
D gene: TRBD2
V gene: TRBV7-7
CDR3 DNA: TGTGCTAGCAGCCCAGGACTAGCGGGAGGAGCTGAGCAGTTCTTC
CDR3 protein: CASSPGLAGGAEQFF

J gene: TRBJ2-2
clone size: -
D gene: -
V gene: TRBV10-3
CDR3 DNA: TGTGCCATCAAGCCGAACACCGGGGAGCTGTTTTTT
CDR3 protein: CAIKPNTGELFF

J gene: TRBJ2-3
clone size: -
D gene: -
V gene: TRBV29-1
CDR3 DNA: TGCAGCGGGGATAGGGCAGATACGCAGTATTTT
CDR3 protein: CSGDRADTQYF

J gene: TRBJ1-5
clone size: few
D gene: TRBD1
V gene: TRBV7-3
CDR3 DNA: TGTGCCAGCAGCTTAATCGGGACAGTATATAGCAATCAGCCCCAGCATTTT
CDR3 protein: CASSLIGTVYSNQPQHF

J gene: TRBJ2-7
clone size: -
D gene: TRBD2
V gene: TRBV19
CDR3 DNA: TGTGCCAGTAGTATCGGCGGGAGGGCCCGGGACGAGCAGTACTTC
CDR3 protein: CASSIGGRARDEQYF

J gene: TRBJ2-3
clone size: -
D gene: TRBD2
V gene: TRBV10-3
CDR3 DNA: TGTGCCATCAGATCTCGAGCGGGAGAGGTAGATACGCAGTATTTT
CDR3 protein: CAIRSRAGEVDTQYF

J gene: TRBJ2-4
clone size: -
D gene: -
V gene: TRBV7-9
CDR3 DNA: TGTGCCAGCAGCGCGACAGACAGGGCCAAAAACATTCAGTACTTC
CDR3 protein: CASSATDRAKNIQYF

J gene: TRBJ2-5
clone size: -
D gene: -
V gene: TRBV2
CDR3 DNA: TGTGCCAGCATGGGGGAGACGGGCCAAGAGACCCAGTACTTC
CDR3 protein: CASMGETGQETQYF

J gene: TRBJ2-5
clone size: -
D gene: TRBD2
V gene: TRBV2
CDR3 DNA: TGTGCCAGCGGGGGACTAGGGGAAGAGACCCAGTACTTC
CDR3 protein: CASGGLGEETQYF

J gene: TRBJ1-1
clone size: -
D gene: -
V gene: TRBV7-8
CDR3 DNA: TGTGCCAGCAGCGACTACAAAGGGGGGCCTGAAGCTTTCTTT
CDR3 protein: CASSDYKGGPEAFF

J gene: TRBJ1-2
clone size: -
D gene: -
V gene: TRBV28
CDR3 DNA: TGTGCCAGCAGTTTTCTTGTCCGGGCCAACCATGTTCCTTATGGCTACACCTTC
CDR3 protein: CASSFLVRANHVPYGYTF

J gene: TRBJ2-1
clone size: -
D gene: -
V gene: TRBV11-1
CDR3 DNA: TGTGCCAGCAGCTTGCAACCGCGAGCGGATCAGCAGTTCTTC
CDR3 protein: CASSLQPRADQQFF

J gene: TRBJ2-7
clone size: -
D gene: -
V gene: TRBV6-6
CDR3 DNA: TGTGCCAGCAGGACTCAATCCCTTTACGAGCAGTACTTC
CDR3 protein: CASRTQSLYEQYF

J gene: TRBJ2-7
clone size: -
D gene: -
V gene: TRBV6-1
CDR3 DNA: TGTGCCAGCGAAGACCCCTACGAGCAGTACTTC
CDR3 protein: CASEDPYEQYF

J gene: TRBJ2-5
clone size: once
D gene: -
V gene: TRBV27
CDR3 DNA: TGTGCCAGCCGCCCTTTGGCGGCCCAAGAGACCCAGTACTTC
CDR3 protein: CASRPLAAQETQYF

J gene: TRBJ2-6
clone size: once
D gene: -
V gene: TRBV7-6
CDR3 DNA: TGTGCCAGCAGCTCAAGAGTAGGGGGGACCGCCTCTGGGGCCAACGTCCTGACTTTC
CDR3 protein: CASSSRVGGTASGANVLTF

J gene: TRBJ1-5
clone size: once
D gene: TRBD1
V gene: TRBV28
CDR3 DNA: TGTGCCAGCAGTCGAGGGACAGCGAAAGGCCGCAATCAGCCCCAGCATTTT
CDR3 protein: CASSRGTAKGRNQPQHF

J gene: TRBJ2-7
clone size: -
D gene: -
V gene: TRBV7-2
CDR3 DNA: TGTGCCAGCAGCCTCCCCGGCCCCGCCGTATACGAGCAGTACTTC
CDR3 protein: CASSLPGPAVYEQYF

J gene: TRBJ2-7
clone size: -
D gene: -
V gene: TRBV28
CDR3 DNA: TGTGCCAGCATCCCCGGGCCGGGGGCCAAATACGAGCAGTACTTC
CDR3 protein: CASIPGPGAKYEQYF